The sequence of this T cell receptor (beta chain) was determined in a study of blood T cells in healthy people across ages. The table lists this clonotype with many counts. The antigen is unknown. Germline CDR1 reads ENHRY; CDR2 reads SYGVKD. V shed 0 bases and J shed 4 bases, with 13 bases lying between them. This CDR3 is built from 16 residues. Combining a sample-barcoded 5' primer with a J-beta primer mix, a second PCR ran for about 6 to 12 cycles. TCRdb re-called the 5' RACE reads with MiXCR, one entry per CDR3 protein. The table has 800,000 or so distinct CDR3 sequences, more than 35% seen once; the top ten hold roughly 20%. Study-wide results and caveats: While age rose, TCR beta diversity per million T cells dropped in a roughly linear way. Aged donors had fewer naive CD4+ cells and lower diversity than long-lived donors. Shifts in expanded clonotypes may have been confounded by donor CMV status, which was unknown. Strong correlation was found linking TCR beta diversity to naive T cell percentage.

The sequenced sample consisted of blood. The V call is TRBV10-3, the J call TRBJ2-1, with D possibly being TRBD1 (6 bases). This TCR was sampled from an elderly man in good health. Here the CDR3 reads CAISESNLDSYNEQFF. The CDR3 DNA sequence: TGTGCCATCAGTGAGTCAAACCTGGACAGTTACAATGAGCAGTTCTTC.